This TCR beta chain came from a study of T-cell memory formation after mild COVID-19. This clonotype occurred once. One entry per CDR3 protein, called by TCRdb with MiXCR from the 5' RACE reads. The table lists hundreds of thousands of distinct CDR3 sequences, about 16% of them singletons. The length of the CDR3 is 14 residues. Unmatched junction bases numbered 6, after V lost 4 bases and J lost 3 bases. The V call is TRBV12-3 or TRBV12-4, the J call TRBJ2-7; TRBD2 matches at 7 bases. The source material was PBMCs or a T cell subset sorted from them (not recorded which). This clonotype originated in an adult woman who had mild COVID-19 (a few samples of this study predate the infection). Cell type and time point are not known. CDR3 residues: CASSSGTKLYEQYF. The CDR3 DNA follows: TGTGCCAGCAGTTCCGGGACTAAGCTCTACGAGCAGTACTTC.